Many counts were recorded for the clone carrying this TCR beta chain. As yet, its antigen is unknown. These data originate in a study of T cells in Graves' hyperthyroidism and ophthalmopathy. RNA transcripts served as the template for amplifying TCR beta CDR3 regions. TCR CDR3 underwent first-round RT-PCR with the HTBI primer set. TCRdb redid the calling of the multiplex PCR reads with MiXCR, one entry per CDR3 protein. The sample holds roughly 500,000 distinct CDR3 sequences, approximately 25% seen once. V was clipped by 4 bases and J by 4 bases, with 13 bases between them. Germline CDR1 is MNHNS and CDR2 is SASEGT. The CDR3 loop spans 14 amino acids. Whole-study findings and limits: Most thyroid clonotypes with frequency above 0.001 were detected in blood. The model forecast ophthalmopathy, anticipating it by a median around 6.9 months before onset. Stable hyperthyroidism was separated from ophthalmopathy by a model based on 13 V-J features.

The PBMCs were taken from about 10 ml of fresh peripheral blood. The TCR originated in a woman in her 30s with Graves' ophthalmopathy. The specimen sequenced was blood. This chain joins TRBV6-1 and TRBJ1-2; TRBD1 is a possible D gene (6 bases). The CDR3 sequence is CASSVQGGGYGYTF. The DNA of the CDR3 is TGTGCCAGCAGTGTCCAAGGGGGGGGCTATGGCTACACCTTC.